These 5 T cell receptor beta chains came from one sample sequenced in a study of OX40 agonist ivuxolimab in advanced cancers. Assay: immunoSEQ multiplex PCR; the TCRdb copy retains only in-frame clones and omits some. Here the sample spans about 45,000 clones, approximately 91% being singletons. The sequences come from CD4+ or CD8+ T cells sorted from blood, collected in a trial of the OX40 agonist ivuxolimab. The source of these receptors is an adult with an advanced solid tumor such as melanoma, head and neck, liver or kidney cancer.

The rearrangement uses TRBV7-2 and TRBJ2-7; 16 bases align to TRBD2. The ends lost 2 bases at V and 5 bases at J; junction bases unmatched: 9. Germline V gene sequence: CDR1 SGHTA, CDR2 FQGNSA. This CDR3 is built from 18 residues. Written as DNA, the CDR3 is TGTGCCAGCAGCTTATTGGGACTAGCGGGAGGGCCGGGCAACGAGCAGTACTTC. Translated, it gives CASSLLGLAGGPGNEQYF.

The J gene is TRBJ2-3, the V gene TRBV6-4; D not resolved. With 4 bases removed from V and 4 bases from J, the gap between germline ends came to 9 bases. The CDR3 sequence is 13 residues long. The germline V gene has CDR1 MRHNA and CDR2 SNTAGT. The CDR3 coding sequence is TGTGCCAGCAGTGCTACGACCGCAGATACGCAGTATTTT. Translating it yields CASSATTADTQYF.

The CDR3 DNA reads as TGTGCCAGCAGCTTAATCAGCTCCTATGACTACAATGAGCAGTTCTTC. It is translated as CASSLISSYDYNEQFF. The V and J genes are TRBV7-3 and TRBJ2-1, with unresolved D. Germline CDR1 SGHTA, CDR2 FQGTGA. This CDR3 has 16 amino acids. V was trimmed by 1 base and J by 3 bases, leaving 13 bases between them.

The CDR3 sequence is CASSSRGTSGRYETQYF. In DNA form, the CDR3 reads TGTGCCAGCAGCTCCAGAGGGACTAGCGGGAGATACGAGACCCAGTACTTC. This chain links TRBV7-3 with TRBJ2-5; 14 nucleotides match TRBD2. Germline-derived CDR1 and CDR2 are SGHTA and FQGTGA. The ends lost 4 bases at V and 5 bases at J; junction bases unmatched: 9. The CDR3 is 17 residues long.

In its sample, this clone was seen a few times. The conserved phenylalanine or tryptophan normally closing the CDR3 is absent here, so this likely arose from a read error. Because the CDR3's place on the DNA is in doubt, the DNA is left out and the CDR3 is given as listed by TCRdb. The J gene is TRBJ2-3, the V gene TRBV4-3; no DNA check was done on the table's D call, TRBD2. CDR1 is LGHNA, CDR2 YSLEER, per germline. The CDR3 comprises 13 residues, both ends counted. This CDR3 reads CASSQDAGTRPIL.